This record covers a single T cell receptor beta chain. Germline V gene data show CDR1 as MNHEY and CDR2 as SMNVEV (reference sequence). This CDR3 is built from 16 residues. Trimming cost V 6 bases and J 5 bases, with 21 bases left between them. The data belong to a study of blood T cell repertoires in COVID-19. Study-wide background: Sources were T cells, B-cell-depleted T cells, or PBMCs; the material itself was cDNA or gDNA.

TCRdb's copy holds only in-frame clones and misses some; the assay was immunoSEQ multiplex PCR. The sample comprises roughly 110,000 clones, approximately 84% of which are singletons, and roughly 13% rests with the top ten. The V call is TRBV27, the J call TRBJ2-3, with a possible D match to TRBD1 (6 bases). The sequenced material came from peripheral blood. This clonotype was obtained from a woman in her sixties with acute or convalescent COVID-19. The CDR3 DNA follows: TGTGCCAGCAGCCAGCAAGGAAGACAGGTGCAAGATACGCAGTATTTT. It codes for CASSQQGRQVQDTQYF.